This entry lists 5 T cell receptor beta chains sequenced from one sample in a study of graft-versus-host responses after intestinal transplantation. Method: immunoSEQ multiplex PCR; TCRdb's copy keeps in-frame clones and lacks some. The table shows 80,000 to 95,000 clones, with roughly nine tenths occurring only once. These receptors lack a known antigen. The material was unstimulated CD4+ T cells sorted from spleen or lymph node cells, obtained before transplant. The source is a human donor who was the organ donor for an intestinal transplant.

The genes are TRBV11-3 and TRBJ2-1; D not certain. The V and J ends lost 0 bases and 8 bases respectively, with 11 bases between them. The CDR3 extends over 14 amino acids. Per the germline V gene, CDR1 is SGHNT and CDR2 is YENEEA. The CDR3, as DNA: TGTGCCAGCAGCTTAGATGCGGCATACGATGAGCAGTTCTTC. Translating gives CASSLDAAYDEQFF.

The chain recombines TRBV4-3 with TRBJ2-7; 7 bases match TRBD2. CDR3 length: 14 amino acids. In germline, CDR1 is LGHNA, CDR2 YSLEER. Trimming cost V 4 bases and J 4 bases; bases outside gene matches: 7. The CDR3 region is CASSLGRGSYEQYF. CDR3 coding DNA: TGCGCCAGCAGCCTAGGGAGGGGCTCGTACGAGCAGTACTTC.

This clone was counted between two and nine times. This sequence joins TRBV29-1 and TRBJ2-5; D is perhaps TRBD2 (7 bases). The ends were cut back, 2 bases at V and 5 bases at J, with 18 bases in the middle. Germline V gene sequence: CDR1 SQVTM, CDR2 ANQGSEA. The CDR3 is 15 amino acids. The CDR3 loop is CSVERRFRGGETQYF. The CDR3 DNA reads as TGCAGCGTTGAACGTCGGTTCAGGGGAGGGGAGACCCAGTACTTC.

The J gene is TRBJ2-3, the V gene TRBV7-3; 12 bases map to TRBD2. V lost 3 bases, J lost 7 bases, and 2 bases stayed unmatched. Germline-derived CDR1 and CDR2 are SGHTA and FQGTGA. This CDR3 has 14 amino acids. The CDR3 sequence is CASSFGLAGHTQYF. The CDR3 DNA reads TGTGCCAGCAGCTTTGGACTAGCGGGGCATACGCAGTATTTT.

The chain is built from TRBV2 and TRBJ2-7, with D hard to call. The CDR3 contains 11 residues. Trimming removed 6 bases from V and 3 bases from J, with 6 bases in between. The germline V gene encodes CDR1 SNHLY and CDR2 FYNNEI. DNA of the CDR3: TGTGCCAGCAGCGGTAACTACGAGCAGTACTTC. It translates to CASSGNYEQYF.